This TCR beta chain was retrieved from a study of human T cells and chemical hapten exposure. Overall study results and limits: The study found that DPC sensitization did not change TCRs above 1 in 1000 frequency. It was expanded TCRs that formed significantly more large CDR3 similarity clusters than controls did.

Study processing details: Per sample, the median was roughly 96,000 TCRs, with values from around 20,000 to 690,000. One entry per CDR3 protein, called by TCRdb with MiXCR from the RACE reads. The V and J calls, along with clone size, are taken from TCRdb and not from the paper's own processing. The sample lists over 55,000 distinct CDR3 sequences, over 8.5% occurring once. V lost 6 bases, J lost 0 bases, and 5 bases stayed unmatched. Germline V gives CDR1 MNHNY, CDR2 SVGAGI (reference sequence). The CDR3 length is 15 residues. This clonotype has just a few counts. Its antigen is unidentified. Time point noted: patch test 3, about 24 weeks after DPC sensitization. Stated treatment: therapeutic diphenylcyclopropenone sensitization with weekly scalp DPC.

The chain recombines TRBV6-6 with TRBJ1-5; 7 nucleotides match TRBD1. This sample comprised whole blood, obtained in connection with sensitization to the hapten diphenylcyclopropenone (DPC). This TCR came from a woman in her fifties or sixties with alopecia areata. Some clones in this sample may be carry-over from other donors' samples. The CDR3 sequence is CASRATGSSNQPQHF. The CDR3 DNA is TGTGCCAGCAGAGCGACAGGGAGTAGCAATCAGCCCCAGCATTTT.